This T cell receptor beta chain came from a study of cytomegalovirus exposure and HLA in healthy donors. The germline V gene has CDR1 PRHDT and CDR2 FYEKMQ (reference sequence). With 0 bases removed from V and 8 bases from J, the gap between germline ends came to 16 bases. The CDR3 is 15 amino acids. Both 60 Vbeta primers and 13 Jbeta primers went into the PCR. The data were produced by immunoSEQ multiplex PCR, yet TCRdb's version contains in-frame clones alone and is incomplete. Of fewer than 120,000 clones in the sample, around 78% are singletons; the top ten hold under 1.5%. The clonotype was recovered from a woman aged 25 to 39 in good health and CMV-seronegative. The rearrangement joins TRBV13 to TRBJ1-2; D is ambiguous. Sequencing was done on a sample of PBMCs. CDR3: CASSLGSGLPRGYTF. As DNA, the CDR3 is TGTGCCAGCAGCTTAGGGTCGGGATTGCCCCGCGGCTACACCTTC.